The 15 T cell receptor beta chains below all came from one sample that was sequenced in a study of blood T cell repertoires in COVID-19. Here immunoSEQ multiplex PCR was the method, and the copy in TCRdb shows in-frame clones only, minus some. The sample consists of over 250,000 clones, over 75% of them appearing once. The sample was peripheral blood. These receptors all come from a woman aged 45-65 years with acute or convalescent COVID-19.

The chain uses TRBV6-6 and TRBJ1-3; D remains ambiguous. Germline V gene sequence: CDR1 MNHNY, CDR2 SVGAGI (reference sequence). V shed 2 bases and J shed 1 base, with 9 bases lying between them. CDR3 length: 15 amino acids. CDR3 DNA: TGTGCCAGCAGTTACACCTACGGGTCTGGAAACACCATATATTTT. Protein: CASSYTYGSGNTIYF.

The chain is built from TRBV11-2 and TRBJ1-4, with D possibly TRBD1 on 6 matching bases. The CDR3 sequence is 16 residues long. CDR1 and CDR2 from the germline V gene are SGHAT and FQNNGV. Trimming cost V 0 bases and J 7 bases, with 15 bases left between them. This CDR3 reads CASSLDLPGAGEKLFF. CDR3 sequence (DNA): TGTGCCAGCAGCTTAGATCTCCCAGGGGCGGGTGAAAAACTGTTTTTT.

V is TRBV27 and J is TRBJ1-2; D is possibly TRBD1 (5 bases). Trimming cost V 3 bases and J 0 bases, with 11 bases left between them. The CDR3 length is 15 residues. Germline V gene sequence: CDR1 MNHEY, CDR2 SMNVEV (reference sequence). The CDR3 loop is CASSFGGAANYGYTF. The CDR3 nucleotides read TGTGCCAGCAGTTTTGGAGGGGCAGCTAACTATGGCTACACCTTC.

The rearrangement links TRBV19 to TRBJ2-7, with 7 bases matching TRBD2. From germline, CDR1 is LNHDA and CDR2 SQIVND (reference sequence). Trimming took 6 bases from V and 3 from J; bases not matched to a gene: 11. This CDR3 is 15 amino acids long. CDR3 coding DNA: TGTGCCAGTAGCACCGATGGAGCGGGACTCTACGAGCAGTACTTC. Encoded protein: CASSTDGAGLYEQYF.

The gene calls are TRBV7-8 and TRBJ2-1, with D possibly matching TRBD1 (5 bases). Trimming stripped 1 base from V and 12 bases from J, with 16 bases between. This CDR3 spans 14 amino acids. Per the germline V gene, CDR1 is SGHVS and CDR2 is FQNEAQ. The CDR3 sequence is CASSLGGRALWQFF. Written as DNA, the CDR3 is TGTGCCAGCAGCTTAGGTGGCAGGGCTCTTTGGCAGTTCTTC. Full variable domain (missing parts from reference TRBV7-8 and TRBJ2-1): GAGVSQSPRYKVAKRGQDVALRCDPISGHVSLFWYQQALGQGPEFLTYFQNEAQLDKSGLPSDRFFAERPEGSVSTLKIQRTQQEDSAVYLCASSLGGRALWQFFGPGTRLTVL.

The chain joins TRBV28 to TRBJ1-1; the D gene is possibly TRBD1 (5 bases). The CDR3 is 13 amino acids. The germline CDR1 and CDR2 sequences are MDHEN and SYDVKM. Deletions cut 8 bases from V and 1 base from J, with 11 bases between. CDR3 region: CASVGTPNTEAFF. The CDR3 DNA is TGTGCCAGCGTGGGGACTCCGAACACTGAAGCTTTCTTT.

The rearrangement joins TRBV28 to TRBJ1-2; D is perhaps TRBD1 (6 bases). This CDR3 comprises 15 residues. Germline loops: CDR1 MDHEN, CDR2 SYDVKM. Deletions cut 3 bases from V and 0 bases from J, with 11 bases between. DNA of the CDR3: TGTGCCAGCAGTTTGGGCCGGACAGCTAACTATGGCTACACCTTC. It translates to CASSLGRTANYGYTF.

V gene TRBV25-1 combines with J gene TRBJ2-3; D perhaps matches TRBD2 (5 bases). Germline V gene sequence: CDR1 MGHDK, CDR2 SYGVNS. The CDR3 has 13 amino acids. The V end lost 2 bases, the J end lost 5 bases, and 8 bases lay between the germline ends. This CDR3 is CASSELRGDTQYF. The CDR3 DNA follows: TGTGCCAGCAGTGAACTCCGGGGAGATACGCAGTATTTT.

The CDR3 here is CASSWLSGVVGGELFF. The CDR3 DNA follows: TGTGCCAGCAGCTGGCTATCGGGAGTCGTGGGCGGGGAGCTGTTTTTT. The chain employs TRBV7-2 and TRBJ2-2; D perhaps matches TRBD2 (6 bases). The CDR3 consists of 16 residues. CDR1 is SGHTA and CDR2 is FQGNSA in the germline V gene. Trimming left V 4 bases short and J 7 bases short, with 19 bases between.

Here the CDR3 DNA reads TGTGCCAGCAGTGAAGCCTACCAGGGATGGGAGACCCAGTACTTC. Amino acid sequence: CASSEAYQGWETQYF. The chain employs TRBV6-1 and TRBJ2-5; tentative D call: TRBD1 (5 bases). The CDR3 runs 15 residues. From germline, CDR1 is MNHNS and CDR2 SASEGT. The germline V and J ends were trimmed by 0 bases and 5 bases, with 13 bases remaining between them.

The J gene is TRBJ2-3, the V gene TRBV19; no definite D call. CDR1 LNHDA and CDR2 SQIVND come from the germline V gene (reference sequence). V lost 3 bases and J lost 5, with 12 bases in between. This CDR3 comprises 14 residues. The CDR3 nucleotides read TGTGCCAGTAGTATCGTCTTAGTTAAAGATACGCAGTATTTT. Translated: CASSIVLVKDTQYF.

V and J are TRBV19 and TRBJ2-6, with D tentatively TRBD1 (6 bases). Trimming pared 4 bases from V and 0 bases from J, leaving 16 bases between. The germline gives CDR1 LNHDA, CDR2 SQIVND (reference sequence). The length of the CDR3 is 18 residues. The CDR3 sequence is CASSTSGTISSGANVLTF. The CDR3, as DNA: TGTGCCAGTAGTACCTCCGGGACAATATCCTCTGGGGCCAACGTCCTGACTTTC.

This clone occurred once. The V and J genes are TRBV7-3 and TRBJ1-1, with 8 nucleotides matching TRBD1. The CDR3 sequence is 14 residues long. Germline loops: CDR1 SGHTA, CDR2 FQGTGA. With V trimmed by 5 bases and J by 2 bases, 4 bases remained unmatched. This CDR3 reads CASSHGQGNTEAFF. The CDR3 region has the DNA TGTGCCAGCAGCCATGGACAGGGTAACACTGAAGCTTTCTTT.

This clone was seen once. The chain is built from TRBV7-3 and TRBJ2-1, with 10 bases matching TRBD2. The germline gives CDR1 SGHTA, CDR2 FQGTGA. The length of the CDR3 is 18 residues. After removal of 4 bases from V and 0 bases from J, the junction contained 9 bases not matched to a gene. CDR3 nucleotides: TGTGCCAGCAGCTCACATACTAGCGGGGCGAGCTCCTACAATGAGCAGTTCTTC. It is translated as CASSSHTSGASSYNEQFF.

The CDR3 DNA sequence: TGCGCCAGCAGGACCCTAGGGACAGTCTACAATGAGCAGTTCTTC. It translates to CASRTLGTVYNEQFF. V usage is TRBV5-1 and J usage is TRBJ2-1, with 7 bases matching TRBD1. The CDR3 totals 15 residues. The trim removed 5 bases at V and 3 bases at J, leaving 8 bases unmatched. From germline, CDR1 is SGHRS and CDR2 YFSETQ.